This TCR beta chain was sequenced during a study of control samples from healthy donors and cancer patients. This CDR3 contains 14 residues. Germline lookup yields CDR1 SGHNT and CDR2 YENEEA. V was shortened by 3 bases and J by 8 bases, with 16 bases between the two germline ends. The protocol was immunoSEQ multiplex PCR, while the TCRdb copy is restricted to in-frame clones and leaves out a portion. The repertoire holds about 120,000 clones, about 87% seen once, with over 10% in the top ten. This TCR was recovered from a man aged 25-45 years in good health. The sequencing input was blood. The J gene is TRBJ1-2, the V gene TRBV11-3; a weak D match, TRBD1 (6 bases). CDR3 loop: CASSFSGASHGYTF. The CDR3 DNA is TGTGCCAGCAGCTTCTCAGGGGCGAGCCACGGCTACACCTTC. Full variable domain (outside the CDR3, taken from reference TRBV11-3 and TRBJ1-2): EAGVVQSPRYKIIEKKQPVAFWCNPISGHNTLYWYLQNLGQGPELLIRYENEEAVDDSQLPKDRFSAERLKGVDSTLKIQPAELGDSAVYLCASSFSGASHGYTFGSGTRLTVV.